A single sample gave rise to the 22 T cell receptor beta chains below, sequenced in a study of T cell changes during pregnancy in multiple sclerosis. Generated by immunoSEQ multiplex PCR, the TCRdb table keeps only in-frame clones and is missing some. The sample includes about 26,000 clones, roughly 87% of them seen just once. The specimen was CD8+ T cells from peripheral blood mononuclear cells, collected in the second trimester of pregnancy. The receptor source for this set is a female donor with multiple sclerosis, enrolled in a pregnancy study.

The CDR3 sequence: CASSANSDNTDTQYF. The CDR3, as DNA: TGTGCCAGCAGCGCTAATTCGGACAACACAGATACGCAGTATTTT. V gene TRBV7-3 combines with J gene TRBJ2-3, with TRBD1 as a possible D gene (5 bases). The CDR3 consists of 15 residues. Trimming stripped 5 bases from V and 2 bases from J, with 14 bases between. The germline CDR1 and CDR2 sequences are SGHTA and FQGTGA. Drawing the rest from reference TRBV7-3 and TRBJ2-3, the complete variable domain is GAGVSQTPSNKVTEKGKYVELRCDPISGHTALYWYRQSLGQGPEFLIYFQGTGAADDSGLPNDRFFAVRPEGSVSTLKIQRTERGDSAVYLCASSANSDNTDTQYFGPGTRLTVL.

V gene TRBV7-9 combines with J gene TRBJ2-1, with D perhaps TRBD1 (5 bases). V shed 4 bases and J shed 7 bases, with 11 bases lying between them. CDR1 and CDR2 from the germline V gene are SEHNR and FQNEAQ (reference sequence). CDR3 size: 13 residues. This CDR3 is CASSYRFPNEQFF. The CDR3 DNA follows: TGTGCCAGCAGCTACAGGTTCCCTAATGAGCAGTTCTTC.

CDR3 nucleotides: TGTGCCAGCGGGTCTTTGGCGGACACTGAAGCTTTCTTT. As protein: CASGSLADTEAFF. This chain uses TRBV28 with TRBJ1-1; D unresolved. The ends were cut back, 8 bases at V and 3 bases at J, with 13 bases in the middle. Germline-derived CDR1 and CDR2 are MDHEN and SYDVKM. The CDR3 consists of 13 residues.

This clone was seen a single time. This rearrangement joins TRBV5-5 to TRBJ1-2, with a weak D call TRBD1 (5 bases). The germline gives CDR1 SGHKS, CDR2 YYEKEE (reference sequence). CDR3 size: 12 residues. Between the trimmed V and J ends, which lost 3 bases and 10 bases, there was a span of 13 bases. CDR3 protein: CASSWDSGSYTF. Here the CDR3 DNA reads TGTGCCAGCAGCTGGGACTCCGGGTCCTACACCTTC.

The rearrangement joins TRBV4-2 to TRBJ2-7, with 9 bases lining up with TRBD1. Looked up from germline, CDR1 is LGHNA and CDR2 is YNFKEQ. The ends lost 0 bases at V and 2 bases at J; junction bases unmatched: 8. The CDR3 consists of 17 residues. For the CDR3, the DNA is TGTGCCAGCAGCCAAGAGTTATCCGGGACAGGGCCCTACGAGCAGTACTTC. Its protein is CASSQELSGTGPYEQYF.

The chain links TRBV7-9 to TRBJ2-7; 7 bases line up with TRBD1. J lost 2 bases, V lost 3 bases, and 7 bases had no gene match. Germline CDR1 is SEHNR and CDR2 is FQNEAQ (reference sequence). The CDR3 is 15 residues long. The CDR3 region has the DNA TGTGCCAGCAGCTTGGGACAGAGTTACCCCTACGAGCAGTACTTC. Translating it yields CASSLGQSYPYEQYF.

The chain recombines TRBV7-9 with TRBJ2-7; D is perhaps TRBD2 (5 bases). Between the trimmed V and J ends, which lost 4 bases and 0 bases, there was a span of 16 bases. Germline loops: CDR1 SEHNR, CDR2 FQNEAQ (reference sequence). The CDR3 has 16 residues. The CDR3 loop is CASSSPADTDSYEQYF. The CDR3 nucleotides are TGTGCCAGCAGCTCCCCAGCGGATACTGACTCCTACGAGCAGTACTTC.

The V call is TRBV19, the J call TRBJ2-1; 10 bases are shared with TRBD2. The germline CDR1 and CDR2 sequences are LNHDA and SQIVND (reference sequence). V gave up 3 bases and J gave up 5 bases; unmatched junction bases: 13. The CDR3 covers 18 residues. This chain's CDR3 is CASSILAGGAVTDNEQFF. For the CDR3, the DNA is TGTGCCAGTAGTATCTTAGCGGGAGGAGCTGTTACGGACAATGAGCAGTTCTTC.

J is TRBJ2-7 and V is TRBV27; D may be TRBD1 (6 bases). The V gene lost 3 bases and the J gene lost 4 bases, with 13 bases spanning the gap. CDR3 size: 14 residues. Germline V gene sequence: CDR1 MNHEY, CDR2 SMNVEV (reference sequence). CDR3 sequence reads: CASSLTGRGYEQYF. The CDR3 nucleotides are TGTGCCAGCAGTTTGACAGGTCGGGGTTACGAGCAGTACTTC.

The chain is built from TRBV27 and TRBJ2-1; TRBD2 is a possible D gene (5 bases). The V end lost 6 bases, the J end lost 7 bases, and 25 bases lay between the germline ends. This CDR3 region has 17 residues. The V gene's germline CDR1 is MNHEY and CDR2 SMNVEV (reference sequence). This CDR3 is CASSLRAPTTRDNEQFF. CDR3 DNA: TGTGCCAGCAGCCTACGGGCCCCAACAACTAGGGATAATGAGCAGTTCTTC.

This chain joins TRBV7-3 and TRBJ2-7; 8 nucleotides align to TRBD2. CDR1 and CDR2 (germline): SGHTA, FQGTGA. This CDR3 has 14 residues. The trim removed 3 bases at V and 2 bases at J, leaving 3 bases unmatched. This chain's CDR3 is CASSFRREAYEQYF. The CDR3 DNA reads TGTGCCAGCAGCTTCCGGCGGGAGGCCTACGAGCAGTACTTC.

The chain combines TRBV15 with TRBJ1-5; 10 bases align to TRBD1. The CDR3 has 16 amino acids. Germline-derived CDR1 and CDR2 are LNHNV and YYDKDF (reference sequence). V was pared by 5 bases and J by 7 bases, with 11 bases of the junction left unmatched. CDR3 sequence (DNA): TGTGCCACCAGCGGATCACCGGGACAGGGGATACAGCCCCAGCATTTT. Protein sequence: CATSGSPGQGIQPQHF.

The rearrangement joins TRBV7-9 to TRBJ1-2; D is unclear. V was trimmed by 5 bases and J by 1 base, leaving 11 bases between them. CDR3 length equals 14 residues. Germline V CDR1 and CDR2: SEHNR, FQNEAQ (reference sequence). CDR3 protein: CASSPPQDNYGYTF. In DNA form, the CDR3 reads TGTGCCAGCAGCCCCCCGCAGGATAACTATGGCTACACCTTC.

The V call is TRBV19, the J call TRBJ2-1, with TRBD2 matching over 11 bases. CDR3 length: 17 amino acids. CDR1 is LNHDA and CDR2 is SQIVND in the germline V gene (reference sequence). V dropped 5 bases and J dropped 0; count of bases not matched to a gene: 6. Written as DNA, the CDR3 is TGTGCCAGTAGTTGGACTAGCGGGCGGAGCTCCTACAATGAGCAGTTCTTC. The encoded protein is CASSWTSGRSSYNEQFF.

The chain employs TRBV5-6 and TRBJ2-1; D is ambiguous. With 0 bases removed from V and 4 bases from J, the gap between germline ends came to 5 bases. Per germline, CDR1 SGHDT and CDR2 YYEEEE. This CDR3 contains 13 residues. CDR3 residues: CASSLGAYNEQFF. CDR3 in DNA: TGTGCCAGCAGCTTGGGAGCTTACAATGAGCAGTTCTTC.

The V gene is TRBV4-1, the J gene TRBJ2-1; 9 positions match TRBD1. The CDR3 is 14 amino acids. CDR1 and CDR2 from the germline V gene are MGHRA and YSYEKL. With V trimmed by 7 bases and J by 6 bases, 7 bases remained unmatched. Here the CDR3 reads CASNGPGQGNEQFF. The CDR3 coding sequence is TGCGCCAGCAACGGTCCGGGACAGGGCAATGAGCAGTTCTTC.

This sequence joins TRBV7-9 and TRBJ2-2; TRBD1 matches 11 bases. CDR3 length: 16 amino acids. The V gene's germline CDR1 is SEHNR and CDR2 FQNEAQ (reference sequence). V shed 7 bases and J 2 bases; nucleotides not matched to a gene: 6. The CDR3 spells CASKPGTGGNTGELFF. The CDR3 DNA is TGTGCCAGCAAGCCCGGGACAGGGGGTAACACCGGGGAGCTGTTTTTT.

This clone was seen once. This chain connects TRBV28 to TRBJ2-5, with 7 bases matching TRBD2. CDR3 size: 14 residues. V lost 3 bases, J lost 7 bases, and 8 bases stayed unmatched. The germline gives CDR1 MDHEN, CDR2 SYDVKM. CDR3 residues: CASSFGLESVTQYF. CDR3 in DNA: TGTGCCAGCAGTTTCGGACTAGAATCGGTGACCCAGTACTTC.

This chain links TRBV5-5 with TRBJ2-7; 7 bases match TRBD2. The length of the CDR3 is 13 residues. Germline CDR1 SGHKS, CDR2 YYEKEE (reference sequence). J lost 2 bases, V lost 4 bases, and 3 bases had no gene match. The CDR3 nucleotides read TGTGCCAGCAGCAGGGACTACGCCTACGAGCAGTACTTC. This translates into CASSRDYAYEQYF.

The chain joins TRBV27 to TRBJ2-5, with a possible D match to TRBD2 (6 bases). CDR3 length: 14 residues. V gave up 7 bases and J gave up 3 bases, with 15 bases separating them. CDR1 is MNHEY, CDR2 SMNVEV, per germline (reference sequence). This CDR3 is CASTPREIKETQYF. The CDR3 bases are TGTGCCAGCACTCCCCGGGAGATAAAAGAGACCCAGTACTTC.

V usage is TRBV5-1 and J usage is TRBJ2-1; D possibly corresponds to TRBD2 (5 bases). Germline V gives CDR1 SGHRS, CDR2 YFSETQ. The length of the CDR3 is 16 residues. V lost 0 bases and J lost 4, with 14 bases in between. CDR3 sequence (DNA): TGCGCCAGCAGCTTGGACCAAAGGCGGGCGTACAATGAGCAGTTCTTC. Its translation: CASSLDQRRAYNEQFF.

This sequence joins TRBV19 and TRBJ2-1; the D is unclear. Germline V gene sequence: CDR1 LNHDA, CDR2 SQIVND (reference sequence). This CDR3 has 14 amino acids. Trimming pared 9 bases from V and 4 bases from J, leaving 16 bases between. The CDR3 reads CARPAAERYNEQFF. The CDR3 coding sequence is TGTGCCAGGCCGGCGGCAGAAAGATACAATGAGCAGTTCTTC.